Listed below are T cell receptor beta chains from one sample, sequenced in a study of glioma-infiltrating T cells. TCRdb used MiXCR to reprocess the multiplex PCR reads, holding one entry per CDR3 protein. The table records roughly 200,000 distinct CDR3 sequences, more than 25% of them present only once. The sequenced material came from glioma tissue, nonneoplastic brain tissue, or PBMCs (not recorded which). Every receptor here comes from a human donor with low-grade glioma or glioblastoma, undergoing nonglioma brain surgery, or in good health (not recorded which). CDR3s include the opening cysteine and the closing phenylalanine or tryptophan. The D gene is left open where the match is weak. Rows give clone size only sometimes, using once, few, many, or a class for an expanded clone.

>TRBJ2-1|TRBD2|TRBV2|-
CASSEFAGVGDEQFF
TGTGCCAGCAGTGAATTTGCGGGAGTAGGCGATGAGCAGTTCTTC
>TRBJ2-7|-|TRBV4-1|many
CASSQSQSLREQYF
TGCGCCAGCAGCCAGTCACAGAGCCTAAGAGAGCAGTACTTC
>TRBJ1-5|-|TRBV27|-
CARSTYREGNQAQHF
TGTGCCCGCAGTACATACAGGGAAGGCAATCAGGCCCAGCATTTT
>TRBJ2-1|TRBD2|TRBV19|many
CASSIGWGGLANEQFF
TGTGCCAGTAGTATTGGTTGGGGAGGACTAGCCAATGAGCAGTTCTTC
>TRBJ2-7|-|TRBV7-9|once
CASSFRGSPYEQYF
TGTGCCAGCAGCTTTAGAGGGAGCCCCTACGAGCAGTACTTC
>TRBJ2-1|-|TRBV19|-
CASSIGLARDGEQFF
TGTGCCAGTAGTATCGGTCTAGCCCGAGATGGTGAGCAGTTCTTC
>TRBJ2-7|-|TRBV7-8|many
CASSERYEQYF
TGTGCCAGCAGCGAGAGATACGAGCAGTACTTC
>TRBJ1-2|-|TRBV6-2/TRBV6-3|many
CASSTYRDPANYGYTF
TGTGCCAGCAGCACATACCGGGACCCAGCAAACTATGGCTACACCTTC
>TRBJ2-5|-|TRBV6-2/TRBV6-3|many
CASSYSQGGETQYF
TGTGCCAGCAGTTATTCTCAGGGCGGAGAGACCCAGTACTTC
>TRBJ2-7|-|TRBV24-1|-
CATSDHFGQYF
TGTGCCACCAGTGACCACTTTGGGCAGTACTTC
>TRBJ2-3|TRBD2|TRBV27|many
CASSPRSPAGVGDTQYF
TGTGCCAGCAGTCCAAGGTCGCCAGCGGGAGTGGGAGATACGCAGTATTTT
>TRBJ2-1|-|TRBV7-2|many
CASRPGTASEQFF
TGTGCCAGCAGGCCCGGGACTGCGAGCGAGCAGTTCTTC
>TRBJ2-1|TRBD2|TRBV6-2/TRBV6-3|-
CASGTSGNYNERFF
TGTGCCAGCGGGACTAGCGGGAACTACAATGAGCGGTTCTTC
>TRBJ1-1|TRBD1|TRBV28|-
CASPPTGSKDTEAFF
TGTGCCAGCCCCCCGACAGGGAGCAAGGACACTGAAGCTTTCTTT
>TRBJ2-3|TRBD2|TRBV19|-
CASSLTSGSADTQYF
TGTGCCAGTAGTTTGACTAGCGGGAGTGCAGATACGCAGTATTTT
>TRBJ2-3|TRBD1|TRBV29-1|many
CSVAQGAATDTQYF
TGCAGCGTTGCACAGGGGGCCGCAACAGATACGCAGTATTTT
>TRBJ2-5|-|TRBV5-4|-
CASGAQETQYF
TGTGCCAGCGGGGCGCAAGAGACCCAGTACTTC
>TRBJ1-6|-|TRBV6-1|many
CASGTDNSPLHF
TGTGCCAGCGGGACGGATAATTCACCCCTCCACTTT
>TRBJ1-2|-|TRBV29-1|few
CSVRTLGENYGYTF
TGCAGCGTGCGCACGCTGGGGGAGAACTATGGCTACACCTTC
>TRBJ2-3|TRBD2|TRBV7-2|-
CASSQPHRGLAGGLNTQYF
TGTGCCAGCAGCCAACCCCACCGTGGACTAGCGGGAGGGTTAAATACGCAGTATTTT
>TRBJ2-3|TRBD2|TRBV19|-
CASSYRWDYSTDTQYF
TGTGCCAGTAGTTATCGATGGGACTATAGCACAGATACGCAGTATTTT
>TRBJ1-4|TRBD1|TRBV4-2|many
CASSQVGTGDEKLFF
TGTGCCAGCAGCCAAGTCGGGACAGGAGACGAAAAACTGTTTTTT
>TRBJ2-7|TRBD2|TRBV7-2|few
CASSLRPGLAGGSYEQYF
TGTGCCAGCAGCTTACGCCCGGGACTAGCGGGAGGAAGCTACGAGCAGTACTTC
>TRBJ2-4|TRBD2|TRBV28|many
CASSPSGSSHIQYF
TGTGCCAGCAGCCCTAGCGGGAGCTCGCACATTCAGTACTTC
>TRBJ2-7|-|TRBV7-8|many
CASSLRSGPYEQYF
TGTGCCAGCAGCTTACGAAGCGGCCCCTACGAGCAGTACTTC
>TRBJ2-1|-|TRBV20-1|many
CSAGETRGFNEQFF
TGCAGTGCTGGGGAGACTAGGGGATTCAATGAGCAGTTCTTC
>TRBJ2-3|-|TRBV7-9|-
CASSHAGYTDTQYF
TGTGCCAGCAGCCACGCGGGCTACACAGATACGCAGTATTTT
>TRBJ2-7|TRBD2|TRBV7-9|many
CASSLAGTSGSYEQYF
TGTGCCAGCAGCTTAGCCGGGACTAGCGGTTCCTACGAGCAGTACTTC
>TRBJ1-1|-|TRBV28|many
CVSSLVNTEAFF
TGTGTCAGCAGTTTGGTGAACACTGAAGCTTTCTTT
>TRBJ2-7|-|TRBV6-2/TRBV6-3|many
CASSYGVQNSHEQYF
TGTGCCAGCAGTTACGGGGTCCAGAACTCCCACGAGCAGTACTTC
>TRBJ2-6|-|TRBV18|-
CASSPQGPRSGANVLTF
TGTGCCAGCTCACCACAGGGACCCCGCTCTGGGGCCAACGTCCTGACTTTC
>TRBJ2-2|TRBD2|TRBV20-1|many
CSARDPLAGDTGELFF
TGCAGTGCTAGAGATCCCCTAGCGGGAGACACCGGGGAGCTGTTTTTT
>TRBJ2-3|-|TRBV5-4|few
CASSSILARVGTDTQYF
TGTGCCAGCAGCTCTATTTTAGCGAGGGTGGGCACAGATACGCAGTATTTT
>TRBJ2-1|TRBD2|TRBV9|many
CASSVGSGSYNEQFF
TGTGCCAGCAGCGTAGGTAGCGGGAGTTACAATGAGCAGTTCTTC
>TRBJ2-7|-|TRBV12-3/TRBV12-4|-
CASSLTVGPYEQYF
TGTGCCAGCAGTTTGACAGTCGGGCCCTACGAGCAGTACTTC
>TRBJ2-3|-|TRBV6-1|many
CASSSHPDMPDTQYF
TGTGCCAGCAGTTCCCACCCAGACATGCCAGATACGCAGTATTTT
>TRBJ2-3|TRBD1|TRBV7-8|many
CASSRWDRGLADTQYF
TGTGCCAGCAGCCGATGGGACAGGGGGTTGGCAGATACGCAGTATTTT
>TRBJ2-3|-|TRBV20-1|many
CSAPDMSSTDTQYF
TGCAGTGCTCCTGACATGTCGAGCACAGATACGCAGTATTTT
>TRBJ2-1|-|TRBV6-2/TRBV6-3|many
CASSYDKGGPSDEQFF
TGTGCCAGCAGTTACGACAAGGGGGGGCCGTCGGATGAGCAGTTCTTC
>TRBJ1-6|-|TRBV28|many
CASSLLPDFSPLHF
TGTGCCAGCAGTTTATTACCGGATTTTTCACCCCTCCACTTT
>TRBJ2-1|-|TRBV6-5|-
CASSYSTHGRNNERFF
TGTGCCAGCAGTTACTCAACTCACGGAAGAAACAATGAGCGGTTCTTC
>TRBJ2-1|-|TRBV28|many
CASSLRGDNEQFF
TGTGCCAGCAGTTTACGGGGCGACAATGAGCAGTTCTTC
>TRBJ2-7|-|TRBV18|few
CASSPRGDSSYEQYF
TGTGCCAGCTCACCAAGGGGGGACAGCTCCTACGAGCAGTACTTC